This TCR beta chain stems from a study of T cells in Graves' hyperthyroidism and ophthalmopathy. Per germline, CDR1 SQVTM and CDR2 ANQGSEA. This CDR3 contains 13 residues. Trimming left V 5 bases short and J 2 bases short, with 12 bases between. Across 18 months, stable Graves' hyperthyroidism was marked by no progression to ophthalmopathy. In making diagnoses, clinical symptoms, serum thyroxine and TRAb, thyroid ultrasound and orbital computed tomography were all used. The authors took PBMCs from roughly 9.3 ml fresh peripheral blood. There were TCR beta CDR3 regions amplified from RNA transcripts. The TCR CDR3 first-round RT-PCR relied on the HTBI primer set. TCRdb reanalysed the multiplex PCR reads using MiXCR and keeps one entry per CDR3 protein. The sample lists roughly 400,000 distinct CDR3 sequences, around a quarter occurring once. Notes on this clonotype: What it recognizes is unknown.

General observations from the study: Researchers found most expanded thyroid clonotypes above 0.001 in blood as well.

The sequence derives from a man in his fifties or sixties with Graves' hyperthyroidism. The chain recombines TRBV29-1 with TRBJ1-2; perhaps TRBD1 as D (5 bases). The source material was blood. The CDR3 DNA reads as TGCAGCGTTATAGAACAGGTGAACTATGGCTACACCTTC. Translated: CSVIEQVNYGYTF.